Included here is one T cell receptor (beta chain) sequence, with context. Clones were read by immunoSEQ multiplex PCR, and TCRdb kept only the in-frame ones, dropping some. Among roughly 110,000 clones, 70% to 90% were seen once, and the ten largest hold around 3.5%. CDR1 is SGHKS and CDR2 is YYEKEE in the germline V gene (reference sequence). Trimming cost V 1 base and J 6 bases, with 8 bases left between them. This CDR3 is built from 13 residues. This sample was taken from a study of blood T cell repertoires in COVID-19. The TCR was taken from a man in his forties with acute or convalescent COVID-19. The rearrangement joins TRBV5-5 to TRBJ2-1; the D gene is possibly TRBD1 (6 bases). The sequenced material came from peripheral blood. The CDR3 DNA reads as TGTGCCAGCAGCTTGACAGGGCCCAATGAGCAGTTCTTC. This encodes CASSLTGPNEQFF.